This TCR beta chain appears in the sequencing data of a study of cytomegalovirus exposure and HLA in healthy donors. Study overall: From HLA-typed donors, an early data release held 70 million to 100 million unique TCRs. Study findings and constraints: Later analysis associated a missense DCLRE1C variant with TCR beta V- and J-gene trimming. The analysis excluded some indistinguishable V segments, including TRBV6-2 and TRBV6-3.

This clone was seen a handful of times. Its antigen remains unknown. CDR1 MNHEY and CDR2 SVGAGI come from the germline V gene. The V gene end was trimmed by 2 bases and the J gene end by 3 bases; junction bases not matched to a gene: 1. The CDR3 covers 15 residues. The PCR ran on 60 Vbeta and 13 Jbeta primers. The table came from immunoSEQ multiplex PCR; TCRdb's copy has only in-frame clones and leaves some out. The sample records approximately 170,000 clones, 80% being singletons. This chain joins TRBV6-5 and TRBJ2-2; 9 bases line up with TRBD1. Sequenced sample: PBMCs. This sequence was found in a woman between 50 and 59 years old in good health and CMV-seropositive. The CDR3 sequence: CASSYRTGDTGELFF. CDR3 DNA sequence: TGTGCCAGCAGTTACCGGACAGGGGACACCGGGGAGCTGTTTTTT.